This T cell receptor beta chain was documented in a study of neurological immune-mediated disorders. As for this clonotype: Possible read error: a much larger clone is one base away.

Germline V gene sequence: CDR1 LGHNA, CDR2 YNFKEQ. CDR3 length equals 14 residues. Time point described: longitudinal time-point 1 (baseline). The study drew its healthy controls from blood bank volunteers in Maryland, USA. By 5'RACE with 10-nucleotide random UMIs, the cDNA was made. Over 170 million TCR-beta sequences, together covering 15-18 subjects, were produced by every individual sequencing run that was carried out. TCRdb reprocessed the 5' RACE reads with MiXCR, giving one entry per CDR3 protein. Counted here are some 71,000 distinct CDR3 sequences, 10% to 13% occurring once; the ten biggest clones make up approximately 9.6%.

This chain links TRBV4-2 with TRBJ2-7; 7 nucleotides match TRBD2. Sequencing used PBMCs. The source of this sequence is a young man in good health. CDR3 protein: CTSSLLAGLGEQYF. The CDR3 nucleotides are TGTACCAGCAGCCTCTTAGCGGGCTTGGGAGAGCAGTACTTC.